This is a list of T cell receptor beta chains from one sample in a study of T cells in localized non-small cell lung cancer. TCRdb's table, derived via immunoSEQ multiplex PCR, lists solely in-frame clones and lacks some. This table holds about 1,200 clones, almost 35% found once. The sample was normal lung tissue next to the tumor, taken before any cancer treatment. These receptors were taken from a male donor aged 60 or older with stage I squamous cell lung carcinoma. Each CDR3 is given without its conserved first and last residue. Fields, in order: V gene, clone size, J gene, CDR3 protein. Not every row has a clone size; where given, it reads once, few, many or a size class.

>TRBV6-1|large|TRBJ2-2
ASSEDSGRLSNTGELF
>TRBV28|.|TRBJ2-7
ASQDLRDRGLYEQY
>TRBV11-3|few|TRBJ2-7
ASSLGQGSDEQY
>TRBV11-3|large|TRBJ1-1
ASSLGTTGTEAF
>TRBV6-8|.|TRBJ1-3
ASSYSGAKGNTIY
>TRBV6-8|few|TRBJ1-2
ASSVLRTDGYT
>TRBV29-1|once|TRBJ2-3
SVDILSSSTDTQY
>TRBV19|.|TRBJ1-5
ASSPGQGQDSNQPQH
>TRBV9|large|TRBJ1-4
ASSENGQATNEKLF
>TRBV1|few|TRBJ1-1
ASSQGGTANTEAF
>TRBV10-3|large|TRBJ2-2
AISEFGLNTGELF
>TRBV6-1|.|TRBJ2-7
ASSEGSQGRY
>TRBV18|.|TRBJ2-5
ASSPLPETQY
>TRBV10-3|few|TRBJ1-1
AISESGNTEAF
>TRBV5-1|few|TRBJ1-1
ASGLGLQNTEAF
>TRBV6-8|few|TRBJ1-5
ASSYFNRGGDKQPQH